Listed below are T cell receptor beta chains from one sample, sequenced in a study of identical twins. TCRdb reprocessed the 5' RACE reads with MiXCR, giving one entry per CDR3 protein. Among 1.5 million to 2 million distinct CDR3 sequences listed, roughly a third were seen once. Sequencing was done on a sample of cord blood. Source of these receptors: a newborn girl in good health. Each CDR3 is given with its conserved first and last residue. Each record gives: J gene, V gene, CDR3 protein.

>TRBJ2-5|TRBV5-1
CASSLSLAKNEQYF
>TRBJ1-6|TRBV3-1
CASSRRQASYNSPLHF
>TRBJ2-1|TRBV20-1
CSARRGPGYNEQFF
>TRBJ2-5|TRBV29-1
CSVERGSRETQYF
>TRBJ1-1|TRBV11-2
CASSLDLVLAGEAFF
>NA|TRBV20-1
CSARKPSGIQETQFF
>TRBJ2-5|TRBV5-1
CASSLRSGGLQETQYF
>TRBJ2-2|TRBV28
CASIQPGDAGELFF
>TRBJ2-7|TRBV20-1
CSARSLTRDSLSYEQYF
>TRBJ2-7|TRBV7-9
CASSTSPLRTSSSYEQSF
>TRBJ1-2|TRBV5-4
CASSLPGHPNYGYTF
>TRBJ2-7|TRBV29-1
CSVDGGVGYEQYF
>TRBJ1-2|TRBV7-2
CASSSSTSYGYTF
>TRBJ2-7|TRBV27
CASSPPGSGSLDEQYF
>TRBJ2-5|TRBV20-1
CSARNRGWETQYF
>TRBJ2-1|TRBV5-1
CASSFRPSGRFNNEQFF
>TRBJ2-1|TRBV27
CASSATGQGYYNEQFF
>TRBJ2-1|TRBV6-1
CASSEMAGYEQFF
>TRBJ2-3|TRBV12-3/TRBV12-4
CASREAGRTDTQYF
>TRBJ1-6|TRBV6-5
CASSYHRDRVNSPLHF
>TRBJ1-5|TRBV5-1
CASSLGTGGRGNQPQHF
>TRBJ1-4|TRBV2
CASRSRDRVENEKLFF
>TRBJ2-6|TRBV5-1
CASSLDGGAGANVLTF